Sequencing of this TCR beta chain was carried out in a study of blood T cells in healthy people across ages. Findings and limits, study-wide: It was the long-lived donors that had more naive CD4+ cells and higher diversity than aged donors.

Primers used in a second PCR of roughly 6 to 11 cycles were a sample-barcoded 5' primer and a J-beta primer mix. Every cDNA was tagged by a template-switch adaptor with 12 random nucleotides. From the 5' RACE reads, TCRdb called clonotypes with MiXCR, one entry per CDR3 protein. This sample has about 1.6 million distinct CDR3 sequences, with roughly 32% found just once. Ten milliliters of peripheral blood were drawn from each donor. Points on this clonotype: The antigen is unknown.

Trimming took 4 bases from V and 7 from J, leaving 6 bases between them. The CDR3 runs to 12 residues. Germline V gene data show CDR1 as SGHRS and CDR2 as YFSETQ. This sequence joins TRBV5-1 and TRBJ1-6, with unresolved D. The origin of this receptor is a woman between 25 and 40 years old in good health. Sequencing was performed on blood. This CDR3 is CASSAVNSPLHF. In DNA form, the CDR3 reads TGCGCCAGCAGCGCGGTGAATTCACCCCTCCACTTT.